These 21 T cell receptor beta chains came from one sample sequenced in a study of cytomegalovirus exposure and HLA in healthy donors. 13 Jbeta primers and 60 Vbeta primers were used for the PCR. Data came from immunoSEQ multiplex PCR; TCRdb stores just in-frame clones and leaves some out. The table has nearly 95,000 clones, just under 80% seen once. Sequencing was carried out using PBMCs. The receptors come from a woman aged 35 to 49 in good health and CMV-seronegative.

This clone was seen just once. This chain uses TRBV5-4 with TRBJ2-5, with D tentatively TRBD2 (6 bases). Germline assignment: CDR1 SGHNT and CDR2 YYREEE (reference sequence). V gave up 4 bases and J gave up 7 bases, with 17 bases separating them. The length of the CDR3 is 14 residues. CDR3 region: CASSPPREVATQYF. DNA for the CDR3: TGTGCCAGCAGCCCGCCAAGGGAGGTTGCGACCCAGTACTTC.

V and J are TRBV30 and TRBJ1-2, with 7 bases identical to TRBD1. Germline CDR1 GTSNPN, CDR2 SVGIG (reference sequence). The junction had 7 bases not matched to a gene; V was cut back by 0 bases and J by 0 bases. The CDR3 loop spans 16 amino acids. CDR3 sequence: CAWSVGGRLTNYGYTF. Written as DNA, the CDR3 is TGTGCCTGGAGTGTAGGGGGCAGACTCACTAACTATGGCTACACCTTC.

The rearrangement uses TRBV9 and TRBJ1-1, with unresolved D. The V gene's germline CDR1 is SGDLS and CDR2 YYNGEE. The CDR3 runs 12 residues. Trimming shortened V by 4 bases and J by 7 bases, and 11 bases separated the two germline ends. CDR3 loop: CASSKDGLEAFF. The CDR3 DNA sequence: TGTGCCAGCAGCAAGGACGGACTTGAAGCTTTCTTT.

This clone has only one observation. One end of the junction fails to match germline, which may point to a read error. This chain uses TRBV7-7 with TRBJ2-6; weak D call: TRBD2 (5 bases). The CDR3 has 15 amino acids. Germline CDR1 SSHAT, CDR2 FNYEAQ (reference sequence). This CDR3 is CASSFGEAGANVLTF. Written as DNA, the CDR3 is TGTGCTAGCAGCTTCGGGGAAGCCGGGGCCAACGTCCTGACTTTC.

V is TRBV7-9 and J is TRBJ2-7, with 12 nucleotides matching TRBD1. Trimming at V came to 1 base and at J to 2 bases, leaving 6 bases not matched to a gene. This CDR3 region has 17 residues. In germline, CDR1 is SEHNR, CDR2 FQNEAQ (reference sequence). The CDR3, as DNA: TGTGCCAGCAGCTTAGACCCGGGACAGGGGGCACCCTACGAGCAGTACTTC. Its protein product is CASSLDPGQGAPYEQYF.

V gene TRBV5-1 combines with J gene TRBJ1-6, with TRBD1 matching over 7 bases. The V gene's germline CDR1 is SGHRS and CDR2 YFSETQ. V lost 0 bases to trimming and J lost 5 bases; unmatched junction nucleotides: 5. This CDR3 is built from 16 residues. In nucleotides, the CDR3 is TGCGCCAGCAGCTTGGCCGGGGACAGCCATAATTCACCCCTCCACTTT. Translation: CASSLAGDSHNSPLHF.

The V and J genes are TRBV30 and TRBJ1-2, with a weak D call TRBD1 (6 bases). Trimming shortened V by 4 bases and J by 5 bases, and 14 bases separated the two germline ends. The CDR3 consists of 13 residues. Per the germline V gene, CDR1 is GTSNPN and CDR2 is SVGIG (reference sequence). The CDR3 sequence is CAWTRQVRYGYTF. Here the CDR3 DNA reads TGTGCCTGGACAAGACAGGTCCGGTATGGCTACACCTTC.

This clone was seen once. V and J are TRBV14 and TRBJ1-4, with TRBD1 matching over 10 bases. CDR1 SGHDN and CDR2 FVKESK come from the germline V gene. This CDR3 is 17 amino acids long. Trimming removed 2 bases from V and 2 bases from J; junction bases left unmatched: 5. Here the CDR3 reads CASSQHGTGATNEKLFF. In DNA, the CDR3 is TGTGCCAGCAGCCAACATGGGACAGGGGCTACTAATGAAAAACTGTTTTTT.

The chain uses TRBV9 and TRBJ2-7, with 7 bases lining up with TRBD2. CDR3 length: 15 amino acids. Germline V gene sequence: CDR1 SGDLS, CDR2 YYNGEE. V trimming: 3 bases; J trimming: 6 bases; junction bases outside the gene matches: 12. The CDR3 sequence is CASSAGRGGRVEQYF. CDR3 bases: TGTGCCAGCAGCGCCGGCCGGGGTGGGAGGGTCGAGCAGTACTTC.

This clone was observed a handful of times. The CDR3 spells CASSRWTGREKLFF. Written as DNA, the CDR3 is TGTGCCAGCAGCCGATGGACAGGAAGGGAAAAACTGTTTTTT. This chain uses TRBV5-6 with TRBJ1-4, with TRBD1 matching 7 bases. CDR1 is SGHDT and CDR2 is YYEEEE in the germline V gene. V gave up 4 bases and J gave up 8 bases; unmatched junction bases: 8. The CDR3 extends over 14 amino acids.

The gene calls are TRBV14 and TRBJ1-1; D gene uncertain. With 1 base removed from V and 4 bases from J, the gap between germline ends came to 19 bases. The germline CDR1 and CDR2 sequences are SGHDN and FVKESK. The CDR3 loop spans 17 amino acids. CDR3 sequence reads: CASSQVLLALRGTEAFF. In DNA form, the CDR3 reads TGTGCCAGCAGCCAAGTCCTCCTTGCACTGCGGGGCACTGAAGCTTTCTTT.

The rearrangement joins TRBV7-9 to TRBJ1-1; no clear D gene. CDR1 and CDR2 from the germline V gene are SEHNR and FQNEAQ (reference sequence). Trimming removed 3 bases from V and 6 bases from J, with 5 bases in between. The CDR3 is 11 residues long. CDR3 nucleotide sequence: TGTGCCAGCAGCTTGACTCCTGAAGCTTTCTTT. It specifies CASSLTPEAFF.

This sequence joins TRBV10-3 and TRBJ1-6; 7 bases map to TRBD1. Germline V CDR1 and CDR2: ENHRY, SYGVKD. The ends lost 11 bases at V and 7 bases at J; junction bases unmatched: 11. The CDR3 length is 14 residues. The CDR3 reads CAASLGQDNSPLHF. CDR3 nucleotides: TGTGCCGCGTCGTTAGGACAGGACAATTCACCCCTCCACTTT.

This clone was detected only once. The chain recombines TRBV7-8 with TRBJ1-2, with TRBD1 identical over 7 bases. The junction had 7 bases not matched to a gene; V was cut back by 5 bases and J by 4 bases. The CDR3 extends over 14 amino acids. Germline V gene sequence: CDR1 SGHVS, CDR2 FQNEAQ. Written as DNA, the CDR3 is TGTGCCAGCAGCGTTAACAGGGGTAGCTATGGCTACACCTTC. Translated: CASSVNRGSYGYTF.

This clone was seen once. The chain employs TRBV11-1 and TRBJ2-1; 9 bases match TRBD1. CDR1 is SGHAT, CDR2 FQDESV, per germline (reference sequence). The CDR3 is made up of 15 amino acids. The V segment lost 6 bases and the J segment 9 bases; nucleotides outside the gene matches: 12. CDR3 amino acids: CASSPQQGAQGEQFF. CDR3 nucleotide sequence: TGTGCCAGCAGTCCCCAACAGGGGGCGCAGGGTGAGCAGTTCTTC.

This clone was picked up one time. V and J are TRBV5-4 and TRBJ2-5, with 12 bases lining up with TRBD2. The CDR3 is made up of 15 amino acids. The V gene end was trimmed by 4 bases and the J gene end by 2 bases; junction bases not matched to a gene: 3. The germline gives CDR1 SGHNT, CDR2 YYREEE (reference sequence). The CDR3 region is CASSKLAGGQETQYF. The CDR3 DNA follows: TGTGCCAGCAGCAAACTAGCGGGGGGACAAGAGACCCAGTACTTC.

The rearrangement uses TRBV6-5 and TRBJ1-1; D might be TRBD1 (6 bases). Looked up from germline, CDR1 is MNHEY and CDR2 is SVGAGI. The V gene lost 6 bases and the J gene lost 0 bases, with 11 bases spanning the gap. The CDR3 runs 14 residues. The CDR3 here is CASSGTTLNTEAFF. CDR3 coding DNA: TGTGCCAGCAGCGGGACAACCCTGAACACTGAAGCTTTCTTT.

The rearrangement links TRBV19 to TRBJ2-3; 9 bases are shared with TRBD2. CDR1 is LNHDA, CDR2 SQIVND, per germline (reference sequence). The V gene end was trimmed by 5 bases and the J gene end by 6 bases; junction bases not matched to a gene: 15. CDR3 length: 17 residues. The CDR3 spells CASSPRGAGGTSDTQYF. In DNA form, the CDR3 reads TGTGCCAGTAGTCCCCGGGGAGCGGGGGGCACTAGCGATACGCAGTATTTT.

The gene calls are TRBV10-3 and TRBJ2-2, with 11 bases matching TRBD1. The CDR3 contains 19 residues. Germline V gene sequence: CDR1 ENHRY, CDR2 SYGVKD. After removal of 6 bases from V and 3 bases from J, the junction contained 15 bases not matched to a gene. The CDR3 region is CAIRSPGQGVSAHTGELFF. As DNA, the CDR3 is TGTGCCATCAGATCCCCGGGACAGGGGGTCAGTGCCCACACCGGGGAGCTGTTTTTT.

The chain couples TRBV4-2 to TRBJ1-4; 7 positions match TRBD1. V was pared by 5 bases and J by 5 bases, with 5 bases of the junction left unmatched. Germline loops: CDR1 LGHNA, CDR2 YNFKEQ. This CDR3 has 14 residues. The CDR3: CASSGDRDNEKLFF. CDR3 DNA: TGTGCCAGCAGCGGAGACAGGGACAATGAAAAACTGTTTTTT.

As concerns this clone: Its ends do not fully match the called genes, so a read error is possible. This chain connects TRBV9 to TRBJ1-5; no definite D call. CDR3 length: 15 residues. In germline, CDR1 is SGDLS, CDR2 YYNGEE. The chain's CDR3 is CASSARLDSNQPQNF. In nucleotides, the CDR3 is TGTGCCAGCAGCGCGCGACTAGATAGCAATCAGCCCCAGAATTTT.